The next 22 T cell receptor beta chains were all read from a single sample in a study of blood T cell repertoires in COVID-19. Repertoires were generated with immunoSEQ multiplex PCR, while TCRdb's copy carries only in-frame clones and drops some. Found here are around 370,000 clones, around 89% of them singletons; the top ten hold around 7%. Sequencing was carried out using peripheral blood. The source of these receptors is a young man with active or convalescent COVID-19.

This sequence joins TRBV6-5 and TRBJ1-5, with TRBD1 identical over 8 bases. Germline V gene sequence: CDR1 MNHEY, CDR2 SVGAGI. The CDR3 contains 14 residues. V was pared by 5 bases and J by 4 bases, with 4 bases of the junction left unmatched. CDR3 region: CASSPWDRNQPQHF. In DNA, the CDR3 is TGTGCCAGCAGTCCCTGGGACAGGAATCAGCCCCAGCATTTT.

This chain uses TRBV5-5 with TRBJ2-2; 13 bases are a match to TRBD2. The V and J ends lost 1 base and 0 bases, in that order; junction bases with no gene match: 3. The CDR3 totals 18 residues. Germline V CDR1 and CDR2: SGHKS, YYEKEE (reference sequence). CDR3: CASSLRTSGGANTGELFF. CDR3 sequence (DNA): TGTGCCAGCAGCTTGAGGACTAGCGGGGGTGCGAACACCGGGGAGCTGTTTTTT.

DNA for the CDR3: TGTGCCGCCAGCAGACAGGGGGAATCCTACGAGCAGTACTTC. It encodes CAASRQGESYEQYF. V is TRBV10-3 and J is TRBJ2-7, with TRBD1 matching over 9 bases. The V gene end was trimmed by 11 bases and the J gene end by 1 base; junction bases not matched to a gene: 9. The germline V gene has CDR1 ENHRY and CDR2 SYGVKD. The CDR3 length is 14 residues.

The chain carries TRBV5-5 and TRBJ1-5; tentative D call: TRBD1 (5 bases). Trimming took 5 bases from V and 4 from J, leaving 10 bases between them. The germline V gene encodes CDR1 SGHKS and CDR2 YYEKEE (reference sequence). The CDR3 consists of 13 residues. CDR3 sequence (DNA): TGTGCCAGCAGGAAAGGGGAAAATCAGCCCCAGCATTTT. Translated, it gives CASRKGENQPQHF.

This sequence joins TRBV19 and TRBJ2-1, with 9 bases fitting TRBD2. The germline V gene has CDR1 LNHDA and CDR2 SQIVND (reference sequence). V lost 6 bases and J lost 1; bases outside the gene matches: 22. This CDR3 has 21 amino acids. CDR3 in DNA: TGTGCCAGTAGGGTACAACCAGGGGTCGGTAGCGGGAGTGGGTCCTACAATGAGCAGTTCTTC. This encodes CASRVQPGVGSGSGSYNEQFF.

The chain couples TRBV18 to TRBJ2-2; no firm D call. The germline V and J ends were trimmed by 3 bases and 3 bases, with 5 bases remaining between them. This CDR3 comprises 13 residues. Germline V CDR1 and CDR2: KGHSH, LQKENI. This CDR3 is CASSPGYTGELFF. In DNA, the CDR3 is TGTGCCAGCTCACCTGGCTACACCGGGGAGCTGTTTTTT.

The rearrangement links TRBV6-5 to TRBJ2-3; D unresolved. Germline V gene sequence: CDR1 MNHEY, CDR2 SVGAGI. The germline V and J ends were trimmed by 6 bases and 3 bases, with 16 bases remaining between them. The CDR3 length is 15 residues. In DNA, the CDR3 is TGTGCCAGCAGCCTTATCGGGTGGAAGACAGATACGCAGTATTTT. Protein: CASSLIGWKTDTQYF.

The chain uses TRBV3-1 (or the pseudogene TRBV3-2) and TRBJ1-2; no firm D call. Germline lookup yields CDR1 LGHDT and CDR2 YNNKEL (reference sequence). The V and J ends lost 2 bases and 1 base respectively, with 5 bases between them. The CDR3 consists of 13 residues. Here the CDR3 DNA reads TGTGCCAGCAGCCAAAGACATAACTATGGCTACACCTTC. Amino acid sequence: CASSQRHNYGYTF.

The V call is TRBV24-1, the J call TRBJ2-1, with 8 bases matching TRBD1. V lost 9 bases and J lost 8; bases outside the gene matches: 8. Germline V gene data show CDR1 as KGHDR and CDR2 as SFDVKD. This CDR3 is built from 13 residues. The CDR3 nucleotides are TGTGCCACCTCGTGGGCAGGGGGCTATGAGCAGTTCTTC. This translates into CATSWAGGYEQFF.

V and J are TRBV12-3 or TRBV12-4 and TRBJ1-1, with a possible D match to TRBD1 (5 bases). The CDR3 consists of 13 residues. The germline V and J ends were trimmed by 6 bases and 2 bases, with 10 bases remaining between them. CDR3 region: CASRQEINTEAFF. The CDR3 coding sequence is TGTGCCAGCAGACAGGAAATCAACACTGAAGCTTTCTTT.

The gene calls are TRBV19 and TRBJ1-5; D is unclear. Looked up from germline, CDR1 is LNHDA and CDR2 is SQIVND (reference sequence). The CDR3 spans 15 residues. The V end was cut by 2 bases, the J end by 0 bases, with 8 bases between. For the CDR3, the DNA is TGTGCCAGTAGTATAACGGGGTATAGCAATCAGCCCCAGCATTTT. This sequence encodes CASSITGYSNQPQHF.

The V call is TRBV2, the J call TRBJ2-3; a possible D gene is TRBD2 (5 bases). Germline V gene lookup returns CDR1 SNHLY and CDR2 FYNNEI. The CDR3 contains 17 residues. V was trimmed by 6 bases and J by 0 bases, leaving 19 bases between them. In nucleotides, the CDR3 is TGTGCCAGCAGCGGAGGTCTCGCAGTCGGGAGCACAGATACGCAGTATTTT. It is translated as CASSGGLAVGSTDTQYF.

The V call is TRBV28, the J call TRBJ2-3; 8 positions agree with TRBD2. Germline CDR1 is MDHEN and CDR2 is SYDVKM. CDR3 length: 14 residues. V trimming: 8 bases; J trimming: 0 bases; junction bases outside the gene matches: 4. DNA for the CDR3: TGTGCCAGCCGGCGACTAGCGAGCACAGATACGCAGTATTTT. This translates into CASRRLASTDTQYF.

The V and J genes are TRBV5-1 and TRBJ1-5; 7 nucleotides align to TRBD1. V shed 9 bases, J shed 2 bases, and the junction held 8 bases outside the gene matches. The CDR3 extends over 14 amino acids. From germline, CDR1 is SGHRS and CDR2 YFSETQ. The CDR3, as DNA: TGCGCCAACAAAGTAGACAGGGGCAATCAGCCCCAGCATTTT. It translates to CANKVDRGNQPQHF. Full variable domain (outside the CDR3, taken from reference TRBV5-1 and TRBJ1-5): KAGVTQTPRYLIKTRGQQVTLSCSPISGHRSVSWYQQTPGQGLQFLFEYFSETQRNKGNFPGRFSGRQFSNSRSEMNVSTLELGDSALYLCANKVDRGNQPQHFGDGTRLSIL.

The CDR3 region is CASSLATGNYGYTF. DNA for the CDR3: TGTGCCAGCAGCTTAGCGACGGGGAACTATGGCTACACCTTC. This chain joins TRBV7-9 and TRBJ1-2; no definite D call. Germline values: CDR1 SEHNR, CDR2 FQNEAQ (reference sequence). This CDR3 has 14 amino acids. V was trimmed by 0 bases and J by 2 bases, leaving 7 bases between them. Supplemented by reference TRBV7-9 and TRBJ1-2, the full variable domain reads DTGVSQNPRHKITKRGQNVTFRCDPISEHNRLYWYRQTLGQGPEFLTYFQNEAQLEKSRLLSDRFSAERPKGSFSTLEIQRTEQGDSAMYLCASSLATGNYGYTFGSGTRLTVV.

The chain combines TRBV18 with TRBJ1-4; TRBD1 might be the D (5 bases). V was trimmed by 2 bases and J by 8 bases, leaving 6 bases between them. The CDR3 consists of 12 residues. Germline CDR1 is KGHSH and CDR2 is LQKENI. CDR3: CASSPDREKLFF. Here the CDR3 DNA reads TGTGCCAGCTCACCAGACAGAGAAAAACTGTTTTTT.

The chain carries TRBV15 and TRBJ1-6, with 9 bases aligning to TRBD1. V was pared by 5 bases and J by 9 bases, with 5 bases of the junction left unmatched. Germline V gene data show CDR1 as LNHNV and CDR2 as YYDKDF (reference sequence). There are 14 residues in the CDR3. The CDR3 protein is CATSPGQGRSPLHF. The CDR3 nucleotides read TGTGCCACCAGCCCGGGACAGGGTCGTTCACCCCTCCACTTT. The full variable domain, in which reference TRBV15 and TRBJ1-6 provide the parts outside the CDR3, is DAMVIQNPRYQVTQFGKPVTLSCSQTLNHNVMYWYQQKSSQAPKLLFHYYDKDFNNEADTPDNFQSRRPNTSFCFLDIRSPGLGDTAMYLCATSPGQGRSPLHFGNGTRLTVT.

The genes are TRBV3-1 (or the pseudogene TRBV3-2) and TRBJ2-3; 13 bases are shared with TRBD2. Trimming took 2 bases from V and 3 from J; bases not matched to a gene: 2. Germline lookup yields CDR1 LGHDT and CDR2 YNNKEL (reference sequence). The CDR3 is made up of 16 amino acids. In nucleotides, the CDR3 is TGTGCCAGCAGCCAATCGGGACTAGCGGGGACAGATACGCAGTATTTT. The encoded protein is CASSQSGLAGTDTQYF.

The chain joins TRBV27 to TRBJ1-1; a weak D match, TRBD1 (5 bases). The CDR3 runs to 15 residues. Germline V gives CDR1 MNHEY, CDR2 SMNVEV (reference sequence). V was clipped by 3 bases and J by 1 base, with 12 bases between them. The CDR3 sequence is CASSFRRQTNTEAFF. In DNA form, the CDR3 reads TGTGCCAGCAGTTTTCGACGACAGACGAACACTGAAGCTTTCTTT.

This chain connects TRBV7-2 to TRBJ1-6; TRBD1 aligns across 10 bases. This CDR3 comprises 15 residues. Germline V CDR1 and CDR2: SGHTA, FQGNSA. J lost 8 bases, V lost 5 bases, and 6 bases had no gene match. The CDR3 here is CASSPRQGADSPLHF. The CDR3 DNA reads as TGTGCCAGCAGCCCCAGACAGGGGGCAGATTCACCCCTCCACTTT.

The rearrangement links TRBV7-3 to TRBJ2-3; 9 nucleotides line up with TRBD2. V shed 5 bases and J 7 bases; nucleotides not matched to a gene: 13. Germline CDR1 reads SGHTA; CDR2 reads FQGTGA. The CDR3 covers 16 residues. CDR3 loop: CASSLPLASGVHTQYF. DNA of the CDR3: TGTGCCAGCAGCCTTCCCCTCGCTAGCGGGGTTCATACGCAGTATTTT.

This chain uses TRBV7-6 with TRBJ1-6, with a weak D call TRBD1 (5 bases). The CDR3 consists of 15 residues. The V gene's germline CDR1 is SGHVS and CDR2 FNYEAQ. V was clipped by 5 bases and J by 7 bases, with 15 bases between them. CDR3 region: CASSLRDLGNSPLHF. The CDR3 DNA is TGTGCCAGCAGCCTACGGGACTTGGGGAATTCACCCCTCCACTTT.